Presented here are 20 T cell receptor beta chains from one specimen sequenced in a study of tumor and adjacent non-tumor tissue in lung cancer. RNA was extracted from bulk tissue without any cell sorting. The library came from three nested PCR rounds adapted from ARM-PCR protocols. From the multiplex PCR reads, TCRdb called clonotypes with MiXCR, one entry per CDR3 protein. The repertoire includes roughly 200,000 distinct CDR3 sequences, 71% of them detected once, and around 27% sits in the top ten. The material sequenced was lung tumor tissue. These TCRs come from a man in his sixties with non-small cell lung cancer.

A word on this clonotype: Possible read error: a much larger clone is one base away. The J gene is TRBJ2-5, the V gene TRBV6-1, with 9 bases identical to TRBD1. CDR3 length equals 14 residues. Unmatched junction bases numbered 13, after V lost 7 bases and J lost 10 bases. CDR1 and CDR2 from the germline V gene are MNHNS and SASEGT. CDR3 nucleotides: TGTGCCAGCATCCTGGGGACAGGGCTCACGGTCCAGTACTTC. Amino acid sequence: CASILGTGLTVQYF.

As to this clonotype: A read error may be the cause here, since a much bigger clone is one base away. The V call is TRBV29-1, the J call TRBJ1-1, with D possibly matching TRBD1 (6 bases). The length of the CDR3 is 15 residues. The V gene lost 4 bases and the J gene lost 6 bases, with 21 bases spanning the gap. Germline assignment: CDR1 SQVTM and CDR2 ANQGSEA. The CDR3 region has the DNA TGCAGCGTTGCCGGCAGGGCGGGGACAAACTCTGAAGCTTTCTTT. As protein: CSVAGRAGTNSEAFF. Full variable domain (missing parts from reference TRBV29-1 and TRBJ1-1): SAVISQKPSRDICQRGTSLTIQCQVDSQVTMMFWYRQQPGQSLTLIATANQGSEATYESGFVIDKFPISRPNLTFSTLTVSNMSPEDSSIYLCSVAGRAGTNSEAFFGQGTRLTVV.

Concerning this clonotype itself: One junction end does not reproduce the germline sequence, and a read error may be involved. CDR3 in DNA: TGTGCCAGCACCTGGACAGGGGTTAACAATCAGCCCCGGCATTTT. Its translation: CASTWTGVNNQPRHF. This chain joins TRBV6-1 and TRBJ1-5; 9 nucleotides align to TRBD1. Germline values: CDR1 MNHNS, CDR2 SASEGT. The CDR3 is made up of 15 amino acids.

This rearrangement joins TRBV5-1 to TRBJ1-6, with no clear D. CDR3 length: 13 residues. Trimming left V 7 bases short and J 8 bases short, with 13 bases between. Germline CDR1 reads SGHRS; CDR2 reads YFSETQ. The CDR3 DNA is TGCGCCAGCCGGGAGGAGGGTGATTCACCCCTCCACTTT. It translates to CASREEGDSPLHF.

Here the CDR3 reads CSARDLDNVRYEQYF. In DNA form, the CDR3 reads TGCAGTGCTAGAGATCTAGACAACGTGAGATACGAGCAGTACTTC. The chain couples TRBV20-1 to TRBJ2-7; D gene unclear. Germline CDR1 is DFQATT and CDR2 is SNEGSKA (reference sequence). CDR3 length: 15 residues. V was pared by 0 bases and J by 4 bases, with 16 bases between.

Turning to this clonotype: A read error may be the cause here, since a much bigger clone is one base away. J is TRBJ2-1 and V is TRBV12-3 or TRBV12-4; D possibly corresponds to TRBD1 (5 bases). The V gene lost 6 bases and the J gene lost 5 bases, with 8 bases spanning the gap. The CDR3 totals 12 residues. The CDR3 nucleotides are TGTGCCAGCAGAAAGGGGAACAATGAGCAGTTCTTC. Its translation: CASRKGNNEQFF.

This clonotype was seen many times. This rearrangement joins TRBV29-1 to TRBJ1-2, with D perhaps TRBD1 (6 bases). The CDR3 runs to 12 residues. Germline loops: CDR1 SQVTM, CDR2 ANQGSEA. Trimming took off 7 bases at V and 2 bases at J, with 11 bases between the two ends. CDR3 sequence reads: CSAGQGNYGYTF. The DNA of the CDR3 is TGCAGCGCGGGTCAGGGGAACTATGGCTACACCTTC.

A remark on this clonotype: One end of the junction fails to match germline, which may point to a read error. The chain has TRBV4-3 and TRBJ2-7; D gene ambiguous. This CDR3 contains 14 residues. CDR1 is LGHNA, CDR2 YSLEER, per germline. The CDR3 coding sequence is TGCGCCAGCAGCCAACATGGAAGGAGCTACGATCAGTACTTC. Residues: CASSQHGRSYDQYF.

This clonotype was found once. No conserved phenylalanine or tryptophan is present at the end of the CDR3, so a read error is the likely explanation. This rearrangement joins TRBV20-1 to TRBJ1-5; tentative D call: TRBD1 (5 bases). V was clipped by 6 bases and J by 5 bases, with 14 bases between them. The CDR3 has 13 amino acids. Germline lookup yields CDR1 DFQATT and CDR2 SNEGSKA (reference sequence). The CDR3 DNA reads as TGCAGTGCCAGTCCGGGGGTAGATCAGCCCCAGCATATT. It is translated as CSASPGVDQPQHI.

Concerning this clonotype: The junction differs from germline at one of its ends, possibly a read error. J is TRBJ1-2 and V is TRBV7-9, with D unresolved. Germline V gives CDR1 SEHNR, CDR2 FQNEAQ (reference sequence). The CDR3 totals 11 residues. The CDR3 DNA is TGTGACAGCAGCTCCTCGGGCGGCTACACCTTC. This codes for CDSSSSGGYTF. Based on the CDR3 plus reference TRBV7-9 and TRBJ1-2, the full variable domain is DTGVSQNPRHKITKRGQNVTFRCDPISEHNRLYWYRQTLGQGPEFLTYFQNEAQLEKSRLLSDRFSAERPKGSFSTLEIQRTEQGDSAMYLCDSSSSGGYTFGSGTRLTVV.

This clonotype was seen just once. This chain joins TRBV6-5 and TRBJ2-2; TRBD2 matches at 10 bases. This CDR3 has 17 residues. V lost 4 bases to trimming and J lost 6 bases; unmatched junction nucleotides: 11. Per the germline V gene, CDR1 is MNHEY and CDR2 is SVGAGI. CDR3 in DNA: TGTGCCAGCAGTTCGCTGTCGGGACTAGCGCGGGCCGGGGAGCTGTTTTTT. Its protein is CASSSLSGLARAGELFF.

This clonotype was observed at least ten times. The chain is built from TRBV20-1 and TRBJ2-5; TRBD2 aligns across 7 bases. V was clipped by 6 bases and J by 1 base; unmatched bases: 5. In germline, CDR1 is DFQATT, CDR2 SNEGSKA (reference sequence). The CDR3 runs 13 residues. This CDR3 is CSATREVQETQYF. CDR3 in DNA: TGCAGTGCAACCCGGGAGGTCCAAGAGACCCAGTACTTC.

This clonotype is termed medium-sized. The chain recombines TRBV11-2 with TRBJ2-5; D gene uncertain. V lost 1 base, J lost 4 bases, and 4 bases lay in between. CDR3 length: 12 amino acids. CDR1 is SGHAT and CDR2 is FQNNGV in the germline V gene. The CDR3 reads CASSLGVETQYF. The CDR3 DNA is TGTGCCAGCAGCTTAGGAGTAGAGACCCAGTACTTC.

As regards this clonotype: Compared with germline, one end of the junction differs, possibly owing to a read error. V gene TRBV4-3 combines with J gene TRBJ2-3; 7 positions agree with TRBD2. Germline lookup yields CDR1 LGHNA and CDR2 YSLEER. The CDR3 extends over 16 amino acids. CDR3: CASSPLGGGEADTHYF. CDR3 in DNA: TGCGCCAGCAGCCCCCTCGGGGGAGGGGAGGCAGATACGCACTATTTT.

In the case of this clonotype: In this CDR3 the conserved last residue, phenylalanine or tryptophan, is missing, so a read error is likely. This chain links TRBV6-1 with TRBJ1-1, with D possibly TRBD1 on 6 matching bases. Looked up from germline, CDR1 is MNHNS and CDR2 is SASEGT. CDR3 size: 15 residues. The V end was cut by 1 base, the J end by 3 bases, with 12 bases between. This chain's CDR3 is CASSEVGRGYTEAFS. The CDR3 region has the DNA TGTGCCAGCAGTGAAGTCGGCAGGGGATACACTGAAGCTTTCTCT.

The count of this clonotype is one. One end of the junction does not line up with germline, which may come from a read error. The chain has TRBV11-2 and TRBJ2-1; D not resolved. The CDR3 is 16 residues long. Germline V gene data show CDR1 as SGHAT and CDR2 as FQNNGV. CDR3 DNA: TGTGCCTGCAGCTTAGCCCCGATGGCGGCCTTTAATGAGCTGTTCTTC. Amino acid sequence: CACSLAPMAAFNELFF.

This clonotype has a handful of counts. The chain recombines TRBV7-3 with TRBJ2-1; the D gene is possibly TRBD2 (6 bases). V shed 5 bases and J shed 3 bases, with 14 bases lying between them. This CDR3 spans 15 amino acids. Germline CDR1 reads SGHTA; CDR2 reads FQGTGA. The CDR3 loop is CASSLQAGGYNEQFF. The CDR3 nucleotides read TGTGCCAGCAGCCTTCAGGCCGGGGGCTACAATGAGCAGTTCTTC.

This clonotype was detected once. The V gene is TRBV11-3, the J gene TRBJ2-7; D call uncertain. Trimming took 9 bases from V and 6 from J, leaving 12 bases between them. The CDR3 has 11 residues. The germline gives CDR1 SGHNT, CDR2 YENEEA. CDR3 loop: CASSLDSEQYF. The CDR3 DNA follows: TGTGCCAGTAGCCTTGATTCCGAGCAGTACTTC.

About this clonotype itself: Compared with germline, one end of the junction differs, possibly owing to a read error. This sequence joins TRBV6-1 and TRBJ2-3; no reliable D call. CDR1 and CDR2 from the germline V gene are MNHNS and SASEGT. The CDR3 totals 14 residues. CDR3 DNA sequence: TGTGTCAGCAGATTTACAGAATCCACAGATACGAAGTATTTT. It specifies CVSRFTESTDTKYF.

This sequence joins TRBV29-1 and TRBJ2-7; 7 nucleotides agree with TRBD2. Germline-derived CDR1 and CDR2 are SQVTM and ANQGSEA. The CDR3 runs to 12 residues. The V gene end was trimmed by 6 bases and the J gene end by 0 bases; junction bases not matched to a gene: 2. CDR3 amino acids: CSVGGNSYEQYF. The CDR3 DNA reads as TGCAGCGTCGGGGGGAACTCCTACGAGCAGTACTTC.